The next 27 T cell receptor beta chains were all read from a single sample in a study of blood T cell repertoires in COVID-19. Assay used: immunoSEQ multiplex PCR; TCRdb lists only in-frame clones, some missing. The sample yields hundreds of thousands of clones, 90% seen once. Sequencing was performed on PBMCs or T cells enriched from blood (not recorded which). The receptor set was obtained from a man in his forties or fifties who had been exposed to COVID-19.

V gene TRBV7-8 combines with J gene TRBJ2-6, with D possibly TRBD1 on 5 matching bases. The ends were cut back, 5 bases at V and 2 bases at J, with 13 bases in the middle. CDR1 is SGHVS, CDR2 FQNEAQ, per germline. The CDR3 covers 16 residues. The CDR3: CASSPQGPAGANVLTF. In nucleotides, the CDR3 is TGTGCCAGCAGCCCCCAGGGTCCCGCTGGGGCCAACGTCCTGACTTTC. The full variable domain, with the rest looked up from reference TRBV7-8 and TRBJ2-6, is GAGVSQSPRYKVAKRGQDVALRCDPISGHVSLFWYQQALGQGPEFLTYFQNEAQLDKSGLPSDRFFAERPEGSVSTLKIQRTQQEDSAVYLCASSPQGPAGANVLTFGAGSRLTVL.

In this sample, this clone turned up once. V gene TRBV5-8 combines with J gene TRBJ2-1; possible D gene TRBD2, 6 bases. V dropped 2 bases and J dropped 5 bases, with 20 bases sitting between them. The CDR3 loop spans 17 amino acids. CDR1 SGHTS and CDR2 YDEGEE come from the germline V gene. CDR3 DNA: TGTGCCAGCAGCTTTCTGGGCCGGGAGACTCCTAACAATGAGCAGTTCTTC. This codes for CASSFLGRETPNNEQFF.

J is TRBJ2-7 and V is TRBV5-4, with 10 bases lining up with TRBD2. This CDR3 is built from 17 residues. The V and J ends lost 0 bases and 7 bases, in that order; junction bases with no gene match: 13. Germline V CDR1 and CDR2: SGHNT, YYREEE (reference sequence). CDR3 in amino acids: CASSLVSERAGGREQYV. For the CDR3, the DNA is TGTGCCAGCAGCTTGGTGTCCGAGCGAGCGGGAGGGAGGGAGCAGTACGTC.

The gene calls are TRBV2 and TRBJ1-2, with TRBD1 matching 10 bases. The CDR3 covers 14 residues. Losses at the gene ends were 4 bases for V and 8 bases for J; bases not matched to a gene: 7. The V gene's germline CDR1 is SNHLY and CDR2 FYNNEI. DNA of the CDR3: TGTGCCAGCAGTGCCTCGACAGGGGGCTGGGGCTACACCTTC. Translation gives CASSASTGGWGYTF.

V is TRBV15 and J is TRBJ1-1; D gene uncertain. The V gene's germline CDR1 is LNHNV and CDR2 YYDKDF (reference sequence). This CDR3 comprises 13 residues. The V and J ends lost 1 base and 11 bases respectively, with 14 bases between them. CDR3 loop: CATSRARLLGAFF. The CDR3 DNA reads as TGTGCCACCAGCAGAGCTCGTCTCCTTGGCGCTTTCTTT. Drawing the rest from reference TRBV15 and TRBJ1-1, the complete variable domain is DAMVIQNPRYQVTQFGKPVTLSCSQTLNHNVMYWYQQKSSQAPKLLFHYYDKDFNNEADTPDNFQSRRPNTSFCFLDIRSPGLGDTAMYLCATSRARLLGAFFGQGTRLTVV.

This clone was detected once. The genes are TRBV6-4 and TRBJ2-1, with 9 bases aligning to TRBD2. J lost 0 bases, V lost 3 bases, and 0 bases had no gene match. Per germline, CDR1 MRHNA and CDR2 SNTAGT. CDR3 length equals 15 residues. CDR3 bases: TGTGCCAGCAGTGAGCGGGGGGGCTCCTACAATGAGCAGTTCTTC. Protein: CASSERGGSYNEQFF.

The chain couples TRBV28 to TRBJ1-1, with D unclear. In germline, CDR1 is MDHEN, CDR2 SYDVKM. Trimming stripped 6 bases from V and 0 bases from J, with 14 bases between. The CDR3 is 15 amino acids. CDR3 region: CASSLPAAMNTEAFF. CDR3 in DNA: TGTGCCAGCAGCCTACCCGCGGCTATGAACACTGAAGCTTTCTTT.

The V and J genes are TRBV24-1 and TRBJ2-2; TRBD1 matches 10 bases. The germline CDR1 and CDR2 sequences are KGHDR and SFDVKD. Germline trimming cut 0 bases from V and 4 bases from J; bases unmatched to any gene: 7. The CDR3 covers 18 residues. In nucleotides, the CDR3 is TGTGCCACCAGTGATTTGTACGGGACAGGGGTTAGCACCGGGGAGCTGTTTTTT. Residues: CATSDLYGTGVSTGELFF.

The chain employs TRBV19 and TRBJ2-2; the match to TRBD1 covers 8 bases. The ends lost 1 base at V and 4 bases at J; junction bases unmatched: 5. Germline CDR1 reads LNHDA; CDR2 reads SQIVND (reference sequence). This CDR3 has 16 residues. CDR3 DNA sequence: TGTGCCAGTAGTATAGTATGGACAGGGTCCACCGGGGAGCTGTTTTTT. This encodes CASSIVWTGSTGELFF.

This sequence joins TRBV6-5 and TRBJ2-7; tentative D call: TRBD2 (5 bases). CDR1 and CDR2 (germline): MNHEY, SVGAGI. This CDR3 spans 13 amino acids. Trimming pared 6 bases from V and 7 bases from J, leaving 16 bases between. CDR3 sequence: CASSPRGSWEQYV. CDR3 DNA: TGTGCCAGCAGCCCCCGAGGGTCTTGGGAGCAGTACGTC.

This sequence joins TRBV5-8 and TRBJ1-2; D gene ambiguous. The CDR3 is made up of 14 amino acids. The V end was cut by 4 bases, the J end by 5 bases, with 15 bases between. Germline V gene sequence: CDR1 SGHTS, CDR2 YDEGEE. CDR3 residues: CASSPPPRRYGYTF. DNA for the CDR3: TGTGCCAGCAGCCCGCCCCCGCGGAGGTATGGCTACACCTTC.

As for this clone: In the same sample, other DNA sequences code for this CDR3. The chain is built from TRBV7-9 and TRBJ1-1, with TRBD1 identical over 7 bases. After removal of 5 bases from V and 0 bases from J, the junction contained 6 bases not matched to a gene. Germline CDR1 is SEHNR and CDR2 is FQNEAQ (reference sequence). This CDR3 contains 15 residues. The CDR3 protein is CASSPRTGLNTEAFF. CDR3 coding DNA: TGTGCCAGCAGCCCAAGGACAGGTTTGAACACTGAAGCTTTCTTT.

CDR3 residues: CASSDWGQVGYTF. CDR3 coding DNA: TGCGCCAGCAGTGACTGGGGACAGGTCGGCTACACCTTC. The rearrangement joins TRBV10-2 to TRBJ1-2; 8 bases align to TRBD1. Trimming at V came to 3 bases and at J to 8 bases, leaving 5 bases not matched to a gene. CDR3 length: 13 amino acids. Germline assignment: CDR1 WSHSY and CDR2 SAAADI.

The rearrangement joins TRBV24-1 to TRBJ1-4; the D gene is possibly TRBD1 (5 bases). Germline loops: CDR1 KGHDR, CDR2 SFDVKD. Trimming left V 5 bases short and J 3 bases short, with 6 bases between. The CDR3 covers 13 residues. CDR3 DNA sequence: TGTGCCACCAGTGGACAGCCTAATGAAAAACTGTTTTTT. The encoded protein is CATSGQPNEKLFF.

The J gene is TRBJ2-1, the V gene TRBV5-1, with 10 positions matching TRBD2. CDR3 length equals 16 residues. V shed 2 bases, J shed 6 bases, and the junction held 8 bases outside the gene matches. Germline V CDR1 and CDR2: SGHRS, YFSETQ. CDR3 sequence reads: CASSLTGTSAINEQFF. The CDR3 nucleotides read TGCGCCAGCAGCTTAACCGGGACTAGCGCAATCAATGAGCAGTTCTTC. Full variable domain (rest looked up from reference TRBV5-1 and TRBJ2-1): KAGVTQTPRYLIKTRGQQVTLSCSPISGHRSVSWYQQTPGQGLQFLFEYFSETQRNKGNFPGRFSGRQFSNSRSEMNVSTLELGDSALYLCASSLTGTSAINEQFFGPGTRLTVL.

The chain has TRBV18 and TRBJ2-2, with TRBD1 matching 10 bases. There are 16 residues in the CDR3. The ends lost 1 base at V and 3 bases at J; junction bases unmatched: 2. CDR1 and CDR2 from the germline V gene are KGHSH and LQKENI. In DNA, the CDR3 is TGTGCCAGCTCACCACGAGGACAGGGGGACACCGGGGAGCTGTTTTTT. Encoded protein: CASSPRGQGDTGELFF. The full variable domain, completed using reference TRBV18 and TRBJ2-2, is NAGVMQNPRHLVRRRGQEARLRCSPMKGHSHVYWYRQLPEEGLKFMVYLQKENIIDESGMPKERFSAEFPKEGPSILRIQQVVRGDSAAYFCASSPRGQGDTGELFFGEGSRLTVL.

The CDR3 region has the DNA TGTGCCACCAGCAGAGAGCAACTGACAGGGGGAGAGACCCAGTACTTC. It codes for CATSREQLTGGETQYF. The chain carries TRBV15 and TRBJ2-5; 9 bases align to TRBD1. The CDR3 is made up of 16 amino acids. From germline, CDR1 is LNHNV and CDR2 YYDKDF (reference sequence). V shed 0 bases and J 4 bases; nucleotides not matched to a gene: 6.

J is TRBJ2-1 and V is TRBV11-3, with 10 bases fitting TRBD1. V dropped 5 bases and J dropped 9; count of bases not matched to a gene: 10. Germline V gene lookup returns CDR1 SGHNT and CDR2 YENEEA. The CDR3 has 15 residues. This chain's CDR3 is CASSDRDRGVGEQFF. The CDR3 coding sequence is TGTGCCAGCAGCGACCGGGACAGGGGAGTTGGTGAGCAGTTCTTC.

This clone was detected only once. V gene TRBV6-5 combines with J gene TRBJ1-2, with D unresolved. Germline CDR1 MNHEY, CDR2 SVGAGI. Trimming removed 8 bases at V and 9 bases at J, with 22 bases between. The CDR3 sequence is 14 residues long. The CDR3 protein is CASGGRRAESSYTF. CDR3 DNA sequence: TGTGCCAGCGGCGGGAGGCGGGCGGAATCGAGCTACACCTTC.

In its sample, this clone was seen once. This chain connects TRBV28 to TRBJ1-2, with 10 bases fitting TRBD1. The junction had 5 bases not matched to a gene; V was cut back by 5 bases and J by 8 bases. The CDR3 totals 13 residues. CDR1 and CDR2 (germline): MDHEN, SYDVKM. The CDR3 loop is CASSPDRGSGYTF. DNA of the CDR3: TGTGCCAGCAGTCCGGACAGGGGGAGCGGCTACACCTTC.

The chain recombines TRBV15 with TRBJ1-6; D might be TRBD1 (5 bases). Deletions cut 9 bases from V and 7 bases from J, with 13 bases between. This CDR3 has 13 amino acids. CDR1 LNHNV and CDR2 YYDKDF come from the germline V gene (reference sequence). The CDR3 DNA is TGTGCCACAAAAAACAGGAACAATTCACCCCTCCACTTT. It encodes CATKNRNNSPLHF.

The J gene is TRBJ2-1, the V gene TRBV6-1; D ambiguous. Germline lookup yields CDR1 MNHNS and CDR2 SASEGT. V was pared by 1 base and J by 12 bases, with 22 bases between. CDR3 length: 16 residues. The CDR3 spells CASSEGVALDFLGQFF. The DNA of the CDR3 is TGTGCCAGCAGTGAAGGGGTAGCTCTTGATTTTTTGGGGCAGTTCTTC.

The gene calls are TRBV30 and TRBJ1-2; 7 bases are a match to TRBD1. CDR1 is GTSNPN and CDR2 is SVGIG in the germline V gene (reference sequence). The V and J ends lost 4 bases and 3 bases, in that order; junction bases with no gene match: 8. The CDR3 is made up of 14 amino acids. DNA of the CDR3: TGTGCCTGGACCGACCGGGACAGAGACTATGGCTACACCTTC. Its protein is CAWTDRDRDYGYTF.

Here the CDR3 DNA reads TGTGCCAGCTCCCGGGACAGGGGCTCCTACGAGCAGTACTTC. Translation gives CASSRDRGSYEQYF. The rearrangement links TRBV2 to TRBJ2-7; 10 nucleotides align to TRBD1. Per germline, CDR1 SNHLY and CDR2 FYNNEI. The ends lost 8 bases at V and 0 bases at J; junction bases unmatched: 4. This CDR3 contains 14 residues.

The chain couples TRBV1 to TRBJ1-4; the D segment call TRBD1 is taken from the table without a DNA check. TRBV1 is a recognized pseudogene. There are 16 residues in the CDR3. The DNA of the CDR3 is TGCACCAGCAGCCAACTACTCGAGGGGGAAGGCGAAAAACTGTTTTTT. Translating gives CTSSQLLEGEGEKLFF.

This chain uses TRBV5-4 with TRBJ2-5; D possibly corresponds to TRBD2 (6 bases). CDR3 size: 15 residues. Trimming removed 4 bases from V and 4 bases from J, with 17 bases in between. The V gene's germline CDR1 is SGHNT and CDR2 YYREEE (reference sequence). The CDR3 DNA follows: TGTGCCAGCAGCACTCCCGGGACTGCGGGAGAGACCCAGTACTTC. This sequence encodes CASSTPGTAGETQYF.

The count of this clone is one. The chain links TRBV19 to TRBJ2-5; TRBD1 agrees at 7 bases. J lost 1 base, V lost 4 bases, and 3 bases had no gene match. Germline V gene sequence: CDR1 LNHDA, CDR2 SQIVND (reference sequence). This CDR3 spans 14 amino acids. The CDR3 loop is CASSRGGTQETQYF. The CDR3 nucleotides read TGTGCCAGTAGTAGAGGGGGCACCCAAGAGACCCAGTACTTC.